The sequence of this T cell receptor beta chain was determined in a study of blood T cells in healthy people across ages. Study-level information: Through template switching, about one barcoded beta molecule was captured per two T cells, as measured in model experiments.

Healthy Caucasian individuals from Russia aged roughly 6 to 90 served as donors. Germline loops: CDR1 SGDLS, CDR2 YYNGEE. V shed 0 bases and J shed 11 bases, with 17 bases lying between them. The length of the CDR3 is 14 residues. Note on this clonotype: The antigen remains unidentified.

Sample-barcoded 5' priming and a J-beta primer mix drove a second PCR of 7 to 11 cycles. One entry per CDR3 protein results from TCRdb running MiXCR on the 5' RACE reads. The repertoire consists of about 810,000 distinct CDR3 sequences, with around 36% occurring once and the leading ten covering 10% to 15%. Findings and caveats of the study: Conclusively comparing naive with antigen-experienced cells was impossible with unsorted PBMCs.

The chain is built from TRBV9 and TRBJ2-5, with D maybe TRBD2 (5 bases). This receptor was obtained from a young man in good health. Sample: blood. The CDR3 nucleotides read TGTGCCAGCAGCGTAGCCGGGGTCTACAATGAGCAGTACTTC. Translation: CASSVAGVYNEQYF.